One TCR beta chain is described in this entry. This sample stems from a study of blood T cell repertoires in COVID-19. As for the study in general: Acute-phase and convalescent COVID-19 samples originated in the United States, Italy and Spain. T cells, B-cell-depleted T cells, or PBMCs provided the cDNA or gDNA that served as material.

The ends were cut back, 0 bases at V and 3 bases at J, with 11 bases in the middle. The germline V gene has CDR1 MNHEY and CDR2 SVGAGI. The CDR3 runs 16 residues. Per the original data handling: Reference gene primer amplification gave nucleated cell count estimates. Method: immunoSEQ multiplex PCR; TCRdb's copy keeps in-frame clones and lacks some. That table supplies the V and J calls and clone size; D and trimming were determined from the DNA. The repertoire has approximately 170,000 clones, roughly four fifths of them found once; the top ten carry 9.5% to 13%. This clonotype was obtained from a human donor in a cohort sampled during active COVID-19. The sample comprised peripheral blood. The J gene is TRBJ2-2, the V gene TRBV6-5; D possibly corresponds to TRBD2 (5 bases). This CDR3 is CASSYSRRRYTGELFF. CDR3 DNA sequence: TGTGCCAGCAGTTACTCTCGGAGGCGGTACACCGGGGAGCTGTTTTTT.